The rows below give T cell receptor beta chains drawn from one sample of a study of blood T cell repertoires in COVID-19. Produced via immunoSEQ multiplex PCR; TCRdb's table is partial and in-frame only. This sample yields 250,000 to 300,000 clones, of which approximately 91% are seen a single time; around 1% belongs to the top ten. Sequences were obtained from PBMCs or T cells enriched from blood (not recorded which). The origin of the receptors is a woman in her thirties who had recovered from COVID-19. CDR3s include the opening cysteine and the closing phenylalanine or tryptophan. Fields, in order: V gene, clone size, D gene, J gene, CDR3 protein, CDR3 DNA. D genes are given only for firm matches. Some rows have no size entry. The others give once, few or many, or a class for an expanded clone.

V gene: TRBV13
clone size: -
D gene: -
J gene: TRBJ1-6
CDR3 protein: CASSLLAGTLHF
CDR3 DNA: TGTGCCAGCAGCTTACTGGCGGGGACCCTCCACTTT

V gene: TRBV5-1
clone size: -
D gene: -
J gene: TRBJ2-5
CDR3 protein: CASSPGSGTETQYF
CDR3 DNA: TGCGCCAGCAGCCCGGGATCAGGTACCGAGACCCAGTACTTC

V gene: TRBV18
clone size: -
D gene: TRBD2
J gene: TRBJ2-7
CDR3 protein: CASSPISGRTYEQYF
CDR3 DNA: TGTGCCAGCTCACCAATTAGCGGGCGCACCTACGAGCAGTACTTC

V gene: TRBV28
clone size: -
D gene: -
J gene: TRBJ1-5
CDR3 protein: CASSLSRDSLPQEHF
CDR3 DNA: TGTGCCAGCAGTTTATCTCGTGACAGTTTGCCCCAAGAGCATTTT

V gene: TRBV5-1
clone size: -
D gene: -
J gene: TRBJ1-6
CDR3 protein: CASSLVGGIWGSYNSPLHF
CDR3 DNA: TGCGCCAGCAGCTTGGTCGGGGGAATTTGGGGCTCCTATAATTCACCCCTCCACTTT

V gene: TRBV20-1
clone size: few
D gene: TRBD2
J gene: TRBJ2-1
CDR3 protein: CSASPRNSGRGDNEQFF
CDR3 DNA: TGCAGTGCTAGTCCGCGTAATAGCGGGAGGGGTGACAATGAGCAGTTCTTC

V gene: TRBV4-3
clone size: -
D gene: -
J gene: TRBJ1-4
CDR3 protein: CASSPQLAGVRATEKLFF
CDR3 DNA: TGCGCCAGCAGCCCCCAGTTAGCTGGCGTCAGGGCAACTGAAAAACTGTTTTTT

V gene: TRBV11-2
clone size: -
D gene: -
J gene: TRBJ1-1
CDR3 protein: CASSSNRDTEAFF
CDR3 DNA: TGTGCCAGCAGCTCGAACAGGGACACTGAAGCTTTCTTT

V gene: TRBV5-1
clone size: -
D gene: TRBD1
J gene: TRBJ1-4
CDR3 protein: CASSPGTGVEKLFF
CDR3 DNA: TGCGCCAGCAGCCCCGGGACAGGGGTTGAAAAACTGTTTTTT

V gene: TRBV5-1
clone size: -
D gene: -
J gene: TRBJ1-1
CDR3 protein: CASSFGQTDTEAFF
CDR3 DNA: TGCGCCAGCAGCTTCGGACAAACCGACACTGAAGCTTTCTTT

V gene: TRBV7-2
clone size: -
D gene: -
J gene: TRBJ2-2
CDR3 protein: CASSLVLTEETGELFF
CDR3 DNA: TGTGCCAGCAGCTTAGTTCTGACGGAGGAGACCGGGGAGCTGTTTTTT

V gene: TRBV5-4
clone size: once
D gene: -
J gene: TRBJ1-6
CDR3 protein: CASNNGGGGQNSPLHF
CDR3 DNA: TGTGCCAGCAATAACGGGGGCGGGGGGCAAAATTCACCCCTCCACTTT

V gene: TRBV28
clone size: -
D gene: -
J gene: TRBJ1-2
CDR3 protein: CASSSTGSAGYTF
CDR3 DNA: TGTGCCAGCAGTTCCACCGGGTCCGCGGGCTACACCTTC

V gene: TRBV30
clone size: -
D gene: -
J gene: TRBJ1-4
CDR3 protein: CAWKTNINPGRLFF
CDR3 DNA: TGTGCCTGGAAAACGAACATCAATCCAGGGCGGCTGTTTTTT

V gene: TRBV2
clone size: -
D gene: TRBD2
J gene: TRBJ2-7
CDR3 protein: CASSEGTSGYEQYF
CDR3 DNA: TGTGCCAGCAGTGAAGGGACTAGCGGGTACGAGCAGTACTTC

V gene: TRBV25-1
clone size: -
D gene: -
J gene: TRBJ2-7
CDR3 protein: CASSGSDSYEQYF
CDR3 DNA: TGTGCCAGCAGTGGATCAGACAGTTACGAGCAGTACTTC

V gene: TRBV27
clone size: -
D gene: -
J gene: TRBJ2-7
CDR3 protein: CASRPTGLSSYEQYF
CDR3 DNA: TGTGCCAGCAGACCAACAGGGCTGAGCTCCTACGAGCAGTACTTC

V gene: TRBV2
clone size: -
D gene: -
J gene: TRBJ1-5
CDR3 protein: CASSEGDLSQPQHF
CDR3 DNA: TGTGCCAGCAGTGAAGGGGACTTAAGTCAGCCCCAGCATTTT

V gene: TRBV28
clone size: -
D gene: -
J gene: TRBJ2-6
CDR3 protein: CATSYRTSGANVLTF
CDR3 DNA: TGTGCCACCAGTTACAGGACCTCTGGGGCCAACGTCCTGACTTTC

V gene: TRBV5-1
clone size: -
D gene: -
J gene: TRBJ2-3
CDR3 protein: CASSLMQRGTDTQYF
CDR3 DNA: TGCGCCAGCAGCTTGATGCAGCGGGGCACAGATACGCAGTATTTT

V gene: TRBV29-1
clone size: -
D gene: TRBD1
J gene: TRBJ1-3
CDR3 protein: CSVGDSLFSGNTIYF
CDR3 DNA: TGCAGCGTCGGGGACAGCCTCTTCTCTGGAAACACCATATATTTT

V gene: TRBV7-2
clone size: -
D gene: -
J gene: TRBJ2-3
CDR3 protein: CASRQLPVPTDTQYF
CDR3 DNA: TGTGCCAGCAGACAATTACCAGTGCCCACAGATACGCAGTATTTT

V gene: TRBV2
clone size: once
D gene: TRBD1
J gene: TRBJ2-3
CDR3 protein: CASSEKQGPRDTQYF
CDR3 DNA: TGTGCCAGCAGTGAAAAACAGGGGCCCAGGGATACGCAGTATTTT

V gene: TRBV5-1
clone size: -
D gene: -
J gene: TRBJ2-1
CDR3 protein: CASSLAAGLHNEQFF
CDR3 DNA: TGCGCCAGCAGCTTGGCCGCGGGGTTGCACAATGAGCAGTTCTTC

V gene: TRBV7-9
clone size: -
D gene: TRBD1
J gene: TRBJ1-1
CDR3 protein: CASSWTGDTEAFF
CDR3 DNA: TGTGCCAGCAGCTGGACAGGGGACACTGAAGCTTTCTTT

V gene: TRBV30
clone size: -
D gene: TRBD1
J gene: TRBJ1-2
CDR3 protein: CAWREGQGAYGYTF
CDR3 DNA: TGTGCCTGGAGGGAAGGACAGGGGGCTTATGGCTACACCTTC

V gene: TRBV2
clone size: -
D gene: TRBD1
J gene: TRBJ2-4
CDR3 protein: CASSEAPRAQGGVQYF
CDR3 DNA: TGTGCCAGCAGTGAAGCGCCTCGAGCACAGGGGGGAGTTCAGTACTTC

V gene: TRBV6-5
clone size: -
D gene: TRBD1
J gene: TRBJ1-2
CDR3 protein: CASSRGQEFTF
CDR3 DNA: TGTGCCAGCAGCCGCGGACAGGAATTCACCTTC

V gene: TRBV28
clone size: -
D gene: TRBD2
J gene: TRBJ2-3
CDR3 protein: CASGTQAGRSADTQYF
CDR3 DNA: TGTGCCAGCGGAACCCAAGCGGGAAGGTCCGCAGATACGCAGTATTTT

V gene: TRBV5-1
clone size: -
D gene: -
J gene: TRBJ2-2
CDR3 protein: CASSLVLDTGELFF
CDR3 DNA: TGCGCCAGCAGCTTGGTCCTAGACACCGGGGAGCTGTTTTTT

V gene: TRBV11-1
clone size: -
D gene: -
J gene: TRBJ2-7
CDR3 protein: CASSRSTLHSYEQYF
CDR3 DNA: TGTGCCAGCAGCCGTAGTACTTTGCACAGCTACGAGCAGTACTTC

V gene: TRBV7-9
clone size: -
D gene: -
J gene: TRBJ1-6
CDR3 protein: CASSLGQGDHSPLHF
CDR3 DNA: TGTGCCAGCAGCTTAGGTCAAGGGGATCATTCACCCCTCCACTTT

V gene: TRBV28
clone size: few
D gene: -
J gene: TRBJ1-2
CDR3 protein: CASSFSHSGYGYTF
CDR3 DNA: TGTGCCAGCAGTTTTTCCCATAGCGGCTATGGCTACACCTTC

V gene: TRBV5-1
clone size: -
D gene: -
J gene: TRBJ1-4
CDR3 protein: CASSLGRGVEKLFF
CDR3 DNA: TGCGCCAGCAGCTTAGGGAGGGGGGTCGAAAAACTGTTTTTT

V gene: TRBV27
clone size: -
D gene: TRBD2
J gene: TRBJ2-1
CDR3 protein: CASRSPTSGRTHNEQFF
CDR3 DNA: TGTGCCAGCAGATCCCCAACTAGCGGGAGGACCCACAATGAGCAGTTCTTC